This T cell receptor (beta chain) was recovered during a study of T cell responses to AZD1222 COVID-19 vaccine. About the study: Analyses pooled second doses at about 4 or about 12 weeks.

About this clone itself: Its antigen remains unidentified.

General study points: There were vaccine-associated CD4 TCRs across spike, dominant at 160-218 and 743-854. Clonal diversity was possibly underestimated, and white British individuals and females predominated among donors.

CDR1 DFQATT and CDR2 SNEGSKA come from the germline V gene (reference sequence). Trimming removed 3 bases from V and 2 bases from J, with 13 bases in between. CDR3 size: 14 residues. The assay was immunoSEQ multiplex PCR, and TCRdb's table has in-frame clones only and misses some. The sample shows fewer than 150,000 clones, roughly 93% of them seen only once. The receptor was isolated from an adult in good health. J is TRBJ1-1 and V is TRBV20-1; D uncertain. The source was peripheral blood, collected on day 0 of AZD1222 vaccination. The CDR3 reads CSASWVLSNTEAFF. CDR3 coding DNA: TGCAGTGCTAGTTGGGTTTTATCAAACACTGAAGCTTTCTTT.